This T cell receptor beta chain was sequenced during a study of OX40 agonist ivuxolimab in advanced cancers. Across the study: Every patient in dose escalation had hepatocellular carcinoma, melanoma, renal cell or head and neck cancer. General study results and limits: Some patients without response likewise showed low normalized clonal expansion.

Profiled with immunoSEQ multiplex PCR; TCRdb holds only in-frame clones, not every one. The repertoire holds about 18,000 clones, with about 80% as singletons. As for this clone: Its antigen is unidentified.

J lost 4 bases, V lost 4 bases, and 2 bases had no gene match. The CDR3 sequence is 14 residues long. The V gene's germline CDR1 is MGHRA and CDR2 YSYEKL. The J gene is TRBJ1-5, the V gene TRBV4-1; TRBD1 agrees at 9 bases. The sample was CD4+ or CD8+ T cells sorted from blood, taken in a trial of the OX40 agonist ivuxolimab. The sequence derives from an adult with an advanced solid tumor such as melanoma, head and neck, liver or kidney cancer. This CDR3 reads CASSLGTGNQPQHF. CDR3 in DNA: TGCGCCAGCAGCCTAGGGACAGGGAATCAGCCCCAGCATTTT.